The clone carrying this TCR beta chain was seen at least ten times. The V end was cut by 5 bases, the J end by 2 bases, with 7 bases between. This CDR3 region has 14 residues. Germline V gene data show CDR1 as SGHVS and CDR2 as FQNEAQ. The researchers produced TCR beta cDNA from around 500 ng total RNA with a constant-region primer. Each TCR beta library was derived from three nested multiplex PCR rounds that employed slightly modified ARM-PCR. The study ran its first two PCR rounds for approximately 10 cycles each, using TRBV1-TRBV30 forward primers and a C-beta reverse primer. MiXCR, run by TCRdb on the multiplex PCR reads, gives a single entry per CDR3 protein. The sample records about 75,000 distinct CDR3 sequences, 65% to 75% being singletons. The sample originates from a study of tumor-infiltrating lymphocytes in primary liver carcinoma. Starting material for RNA and DNA co-extraction consisted of roughly 19-31 mg of unsorted bulk tissue.

This receptor was taken from a man aged 40-49 years with primary liver carcinoma and hepatitis B virus infection. The sequenced sample was tumor-adjacent normal liver tissue. V is TRBV7-8 and J is TRBJ2-6; the D gene is possibly TRBD1 (5 bases). CDR3 residues: CASSGAPGANVLTF. The DNA for the CDR3 is TGTGCCAGCAGCGGGGCGCCTGGGGCCAACGTCCTGACTTTC.